The 18 T cell receptor beta chains presented below share a single source sample, sequenced in a study of cytomegalovirus exposure and HLA in healthy donors. The PCR ran on 60 Vbeta and 13 Jbeta primers. Here immunoSEQ multiplex PCR was the method, and the copy in TCRdb shows in-frame clones only, minus some. The sample holds 200,000 or so clones, approximately 80% seen once. The sequenced material came from PBMCs. These receptors all stem from a girl aged 2-15 years in good health and CMV-seronegative.

The rearrangement uses TRBV7-2 and TRBJ2-2; possibly TRBD2 for D (6 bases). Trimming took 3 bases from V and 1 from J, leaving 9 bases between them. This CDR3 comprises 15 residues. The germline CDR1 and CDR2 sequences are SGHTA and FQGNSA. The CDR3 loop is CASSFRLGNTGELFF. CDR3 coding DNA: TGTGCCAGCAGCTTCCGACTAGGGAACACCGGGGAGCTGTTTTTT.

J is TRBJ2-1 and V is TRBV5-1; 11 bases map to TRBD2. The CDR3 consists of 14 residues. CDR1 SGHRS and CDR2 YFSETQ come from the germline V gene. The V gene end was trimmed by 2 bases and the J gene end by 9 bases; junction bases not matched to a gene: 4. CDR3 sequence reads: CASSLGSGRGEQFF. Written as DNA, the CDR3 is TGCGCCAGCAGCTTAGGTAGCGGGAGGGGTGAGCAGTTCTTC.

CDR3 sequence reads: CASSLGTGTYNSPLHF. The CDR3 DNA follows: TGTGCCAGCAGCTTGGGGACAGGAACCTATAATTCACCCCTCCACTTT. The chain uses TRBV5-6 and TRBJ1-6; TRBD1 aligns across 7 bases. This CDR3 spans 16 amino acids. The germline gives CDR1 SGHDT, CDR2 YYEEEE. With 0 bases clipped from V and 2 bases from J, the junction kept 2 bases outside the gene matches.

The chain couples TRBV19 to TRBJ1-2; possibly TRBD1 for D (5 bases). CDR1 is LNHDA, CDR2 SQIVND, per germline (reference sequence). With 4 bases removed from V and 6 bases from J, the gap between germline ends came to 24 bases. This CDR3 is built from 17 residues. The CDR3 region has the DNA TGTGCCAGTAGTAGTAGCCCTTCCGGGGGTAGGATAGATGGCTACACCTTC. This gives the protein CASSSSPSGGRIDGYTF.

This clone was counted only a few times. The chain recombines TRBV10-2 with TRBJ2-1; TRBD2 agrees at 13 bases. The CDR3 runs 15 residues. The germline V gene has CDR1 WSHSY and CDR2 SAAADI. Losses at the gene ends were 6 bases for V and 7 bases for J; bases not matched to a gene: 6. The CDR3 nucleotides are TGCGCCAGCAGGGAACTAGCGGGAGGGCCAAATGAGCAGTTCTTC. It is translated as CASRELAGGPNEQFF.

The rearrangement links TRBV5-6 to TRBJ2-2; D possibly corresponds to TRBD1 (5 bases). Trimming stripped 2 bases from V and 5 bases from J, with 16 bases between. The CDR3 spans 16 residues. Per the germline V gene, CDR1 is SGHDT and CDR2 is YYEEEE. In nucleotides, the CDR3 is TGTGCCAGCAGCTTTCAAGACAGACTCCTGACCGGGGAGCTGTTTTTT. It codes for CASSFQDRLLTGELFF.

This clone was seen only once. The chain recombines TRBV2 with TRBJ1-1, with D perhaps TRBD1 (6 bases). Germline V gives CDR1 SNHLY, CDR2 FYNNEI. V was cut by 6 bases and J by 0 bases, with 11 bases left in between. CDR3 length: 14 amino acids. The CDR3 reads CASRVQGMNTEAFF. CDR3 nucleotides: TGTGCCAGCAGGGTACAGGGCATGAACACTGAAGCTTTCTTT.

This sequence joins TRBV6-5 and TRBJ1-5, with a tentative D call TRBD1 (5 bases). In germline, CDR1 is MNHEY, CDR2 SVGAGI. CDR3 size: 13 residues. Trimming left V 2 bases short and J 6 bases short, with 8 bases between. The CDR3 DNA reads TGTGCCAGCAGTTACGACAGAGGTCAGCCCCAGCATTTT. Its protein product is CASSYDRGQPQHF.

The chain joins TRBV6-1 to TRBJ2-3; TRBD2 aligns across 7 bases. The CDR3 length is 15 residues. Germline V gene sequence: CDR1 MNHNS, CDR2 SASEGT. V lost 1 base to trimming and J lost 8 bases; unmatched junction nucleotides: 9. The CDR3 sequence is CASSEGTSPLGTQYF. In DNA, the CDR3 is TGTGCCAGCAGTGAAGGGACTAGTCCCTTGGGTACGCAGTATTTT.

In this sample, this clone turned up a few times. The rearrangement uses TRBV25-1 and TRBJ1-1, with D possibly being TRBD1 (6 bases). Per the germline V gene, CDR1 is MGHDK and CDR2 is SYGVNS. This CDR3 comprises 12 residues. V was trimmed by 6 bases and J by 8 bases, leaving 13 bases between them. CDR3 sequence (DNA): TGTGCCAGCAGATCACAGGGCGGGGAAGCTTTCTTT. Protein: CASRSQGGEAFF.

The chain joins TRBV10-2 to TRBJ2-3; weak D call: TRBD2 (5 bases). This CDR3 has 15 residues. Trimming cost V 6 bases and J 8 bases, with 21 bases left between them. Germline V CDR1 and CDR2: WSHSY, SAAADI. The CDR3 DNA follows: TGCGCCAGCAGAGAACCGCAAGAACTAGTTTCTACGCAGTATTTT. Its translation is CASREPQELVSTQYF.

V is TRBV7-9 and J is TRBJ1-3; 8 nucleotides align to TRBD1. With V trimmed by 5 bases and J by 2 bases, 8 bases remained unmatched. Germline-derived CDR1 and CDR2 are SEHNR and FQNEAQ (reference sequence). The CDR3 is 16 residues long. In DNA form, the CDR3 reads TGTGCCAGCAGCCTAGGACAGGGATCCACTGGAAACACCATATATTTT. It translates to CASSLGQGSTGNTIYF.

The gene calls are TRBV5-4 and TRBJ2-1; no clear D gene. The V and J ends lost 4 bases and 10 bases respectively, with 12 bases between them. The CDR3 is 12 amino acids. Germline CDR1 reads SGHNT; CDR2 reads YYREEE (reference sequence). The CDR3 loop reads CASSMDPSEQFF. CDR3 DNA: TGTGCCAGCAGCATGGACCCGAGCGAGCAGTTCTTC.

In this sample, this clone turned up once. The chain couples TRBV5-8 to TRBJ2-2, with D tentatively TRBD2 (5 bases). CDR1 is SGHTS and CDR2 is YDEGEE in the germline V gene. V dropped 3 bases and J dropped 7 bases, with 13 bases sitting between them. The CDR3 runs to 14 residues. The CDR3 bases are TGTGCCAGCAGCTCCGGACCGGCGGGCGGGGAGCTGTTTTTT. This codes for CASSSGPAGGELFF.

V usage is TRBV5-1 and J usage is TRBJ1-2; tentatively, D is TRBD1 (6 bases). The germline CDR1 and CDR2 sequences are SGHRS and YFSETQ. With 0 bases removed from V and 7 bases from J, the gap between germline ends came to 22 bases. This CDR3 is 17 amino acids long. CDR3 sequence: CASSLAPPQGTRSGYTF. As DNA, the CDR3 is TGCGCCAGCAGCTTGGCCCCCCCACAGGGAACAAGATCTGGCTACACCTTC.

J is TRBJ1-2 and V is TRBV19; D might be TRBD1 (5 bases). CDR1 is LNHDA and CDR2 is SQIVND in the germline V gene (reference sequence). V was shortened by 3 bases and J by 3 bases, with 20 bases between the two germline ends. The CDR3 sequence is 17 residues long. The CDR3: CASSIPGWGEIDYGYTF. The CDR3 DNA sequence: TGTGCCAGTAGTATTCCGGGTTGGGGGGAGATCGACTATGGCTACACCTTC.

V is TRBV5-1 and J is TRBJ2-2; 8 bases are shared with TRBD1. Germline CDR1 and CDR2: SGHRS and YFSETQ. There are 14 residues in the CDR3. The V and J ends lost 7 bases and 8 bases, in that order; junction bases with no gene match: 10. The CDR3 DNA sequence: TGCGCCAGCGGACTCTCCAGGGGGCCTGGGGAGCTGTTTTTT. This gives the protein CASGLSRGPGELFF.

This chain connects TRBV7-2 to TRBJ1-2; 8 nucleotides align to TRBD1. The V gene's germline CDR1 is SGHTA and CDR2 FQGNSA. CDR3 length: 15 amino acids. After removal of 5 bases from V and 8 bases from J, the junction contained 13 bases not matched to a gene. The CDR3 coding sequence is TGTGCCAGCAGCCTTAGGCCTGGACAGGGAGAAGGCTACACCTTC. It yields the protein CASSLRPGQGEGYTF.